A selection of T cell receptor beta chains follows, all from one sample in a study of blood T cells in healthy people across ages. TCRdb analysed the 5' RACE reads with MiXCR anew, one entry per CDR3 protein. In the table there are hundreds of thousands of distinct CDR3 sequences, around 42% of which are singletons. Sequencing was done on a sample of blood. Receptors originate from a man in his 60s in good health. Both conserved end residues are part of each CDR3. Each record gives: V gene, J gene, D gene, clone size, CDR3 DNA, CDR3 protein. The D gene is left open where the match is weak. For some rows the clone size is stated as once, few or many, or as a class when expanded; others skip it.

v_call: TRBV7-9; j_call: TRBJ2-5; d_call: TRBD2; clone_size: few; cdr3_nt: TGTGCCAGCAGCTCCACTAGCGTCGGGACGGAGACCCAGTACTTC; cdr3_aa: CASSSTSVGTETQYF
v_call: TRBV6-2/TRBV6-3; j_call: TRBJ2-7; d_call: TRBD1; clone_size: few; cdr3_nt: TGTGCCAGCCTGAGCCCAGACCGGGACAGACACCAGTACTTC; cdr3_aa: CASLSPDRDRHQYF
v_call: TRBV15; j_call: TRBJ1-2; d_call: -; clone_size: -; cdr3_nt: TGTGCCACCAGCGGGCGACGGGGGAACTATGGCTACACCTTC; cdr3_aa: CATSGRRGNYGYTF
v_call: TRBV5-5; j_call: TRBJ2-1; d_call: TRBD2; clone_size: -; cdr3_nt: TGTGCCAGTTCGGGACTAGCGGATTACAATGAGCAGTTCTTC; cdr3_aa: CASSGLADYNEQFF
v_call: TRBV10-2; j_call: TRBJ2-3; d_call: TRBD2; clone_size: -; cdr3_nt: TGCGCCAGCAGTGAGAGCGGGGGGGCCGCAAGCACGCAGTATTTT; cdr3_aa: CASSESGGAASTQYF
v_call: TRBV5-6; j_call: TRBJ2-3; d_call: -; clone_size: once; cdr3_nt: TGTGCCAGCAGTTATTACAGGGTGCTCAGCACAGATACGCAGTATTTT; cdr3_aa: CASSYYRVLSTDTQYF
v_call: TRBV6-2/TRBV6-3; j_call: TRBJ2-3; d_call: TRBD2; clone_size: -; cdr3_nt: TGTGCCAGCAGTTACTCGCTGGGGCTAGCGGGGGCGCTTGGCACAGATACGCAGTATTTT; cdr3_aa: CASSYSLGLAGALGTDTQYF
v_call: TRBV20-1; j_call: TRBJ1-1; d_call: -; clone_size: few; cdr3_nt: TGCAGTGCTAAATTGGCGCGTCGGAACACTGAAGCTTTCTTT; cdr3_aa: CSAKLARRNTEAFF
v_call: TRBV5-1; j_call: TRBJ2-3; d_call: -; clone_size: few; cdr3_nt: TGCGCCAGCAGCTTGGATGTCAAGACGCAGTATTTT; cdr3_aa: CASSLDVKTQYF
v_call: TRBV2; j_call: TRBJ1-1; d_call: -; clone_size: -; cdr3_nt: TGTGCCAGTGCAGGGGCGGCCATAAACACTGAAGCTTTCTTT; cdr3_aa: CASAGAAINTEAFF
v_call: TRBV11-2; j_call: TRBJ2-4; d_call: -; clone_size: few; cdr3_nt: TGTGCCAGCAGCATCGGGACAAGACTTACACTAGCCAAAAACATTCAGTACTTC; cdr3_aa: CASSIGTRLTLAKNIQYF
v_call: TRBV6-1; j_call: TRBJ2-1; d_call: TRBD1; clone_size: -; cdr3_nt: TGTGCCAGCTTGACAGGGGGCGTCCCCCTAGCACATGAGCAGTTCTTC; cdr3_aa: CASLTGGVPLAHEQFF
v_call: TRBV14; j_call: TRBJ2-7; d_call: TRBD1; clone_size: -; cdr3_nt: TGTGCCAGCAGCCCCTGGGACAGGTCCTACGAGCAGTACTTC; cdr3_aa: CASSPWDRSYEQYF
v_call: TRBV9; j_call: TRBJ2-1; d_call: -; clone_size: -; cdr3_nt: TGTGCCAGCAGCGTAGCTCCGGACCCTGACAATGAGCAGTTCTTC; cdr3_aa: CASSVAPDPDNEQFF
v_call: TRBV6-2/TRBV6-3; j_call: TRBJ2-7; d_call: -; clone_size: -; cdr3_nt: TGTGCCAGCAGTACCCTTTTTAGGGTACCGTACTTC; cdr3_aa: CASSTLFRVPYF
v_call: TRBV7-2; j_call: TRBJ2-3; d_call: TRBD1; clone_size: -; cdr3_nt: TGTGCCAGCAGCTTACGGGACAGGGGTCGAACTAGCACAGATACGCAGTATTTT; cdr3_aa: CASSLRDRGRTSTDTQYF
v_call: TRBV7-2; j_call: TRBJ2-4; d_call: -; clone_size: few; cdr3_nt: TGTGCCAGCAGCTTAGCTCTGGGGCCGGCTGGCGGAAACATTCAGTACTTC; cdr3_aa: CASSLALGPAGGNIQYF
v_call: TRBV5-1; j_call: TRBJ2-5; d_call: -; clone_size: once; cdr3_nt: TGCACCAGCGGCCGGGACCAGTCTTGGGAGCAGTACTTC; cdr3_aa: CTSGRDQSWEQYF
v_call: TRBV7-2; j_call: TRBJ2-7; d_call: -; clone_size: -; cdr3_nt: TGTGCCAGCAGCCCCTGGGCCACGCGAGGGGACGAGCAGTACTTC; cdr3_aa: CASSPWATRGDEQYF
v_call: TRBV5-4; j_call: TRBJ2-3; d_call: TRBD2; clone_size: -; cdr3_nt: TGTGCCAGCAGTGGGTCCAGCGGGGGCCTCACAGATACGCAGTATTTT; cdr3_aa: CASSGSSGGLTDTQYF
v_call: TRBV6-1; j_call: TRBJ1-2; d_call: -; clone_size: -; cdr3_nt: TGTGCCAGCAAGCAGGGGTATGGCTACACCTTC; cdr3_aa: CASKQGYGYTF
v_call: TRBV20-1; j_call: TRBJ2-7; d_call: -; clone_size: few; cdr3_nt: TGCAGTGCTAGACAGCACTCCTACGAGCAGTACTTC; cdr3_aa: CSARQHSYEQYF
v_call: TRBV6-5; j_call: TRBJ2-3; d_call: -; clone_size: -; cdr3_nt: TGTGCCAGCAGTCACACGACCGGATCAGGTACGCAGTATTTT; cdr3_aa: CASSHTTGSGTQYF
v_call: TRBV13; j_call: TRBJ2-7; d_call: TRBD2; clone_size: -; cdr3_nt: TGTGCCAGCACCGCATCTGGCGGGGGGGCCTACGAGCAGTACTTC; cdr3_aa: CASTASGGGAYEQYF
v_call: TRBV7-9; j_call: TRBJ2-1; d_call: -; clone_size: many; cdr3_nt: TGTGCCAGCAGCACGACGGACACGGCTTACAATGAGCAGTTCTTC; cdr3_aa: CASSTTDTAYNEQFF
v_call: TRBV3-1; j_call: TRBJ2-3; d_call: -; clone_size: few; cdr3_nt: TGTGCCAGCAGCGGCCACGTATTGGATACGCAGTATTTT; cdr3_aa: CASSGHVLDTQYF
v_call: TRBV5-1; j_call: TRBJ2-5; d_call: -; clone_size: many; cdr3_nt: TGCGCCAGCACTGGTTGGGATCAAGAGACCCAGTACTTC; cdr3_aa: CASTGWDQETQYF
v_call: TRBV15; j_call: TRBJ1-2; d_call: -; clone_size: -; cdr3_nt: TGTGCCACCAGCAGGGCAGGGGAAGAAGTCTACACCTTC; cdr3_aa: CATSRAGEEVYTF
v_call: TRBV9; j_call: TRBJ2-1; d_call: TRBD2; clone_size: -; cdr3_nt: TGTGCCAGCAGCGTTGGGACTAGCGGGAGCAATGAGCAGTTCTTC; cdr3_aa: CASSVGTSGSNEQFF
v_call: TRBV6-6; j_call: TRBJ2-5; d_call: -; clone_size: -; cdr3_nt: TGTGCCAGCAGTTTAGGATGGAGAGAGACCCAGTACTTC; cdr3_aa: CASSLGWRETQYF
v_call: TRBV27; j_call: TRBJ1-1; d_call: -; clone_size: -; cdr3_nt: TGTGCCAGCAGTGCGGGGGCGCGGGCCACTGAAGCTTTCTTT; cdr3_aa: CASSAGARATEAFF
v_call: TRBV24-1; j_call: TRBJ2-1; d_call: TRBD1; clone_size: -; cdr3_nt: TGTGCCACCAGTGATTGGGGGACAGGGAACCACAATGAGCAGTTCTTC; cdr3_aa: CATSDWGTGNHNEQFF
v_call: TRBV28; j_call: TRBJ1-1; d_call: -; clone_size: few; cdr3_nt: TGTGCCAGCAGTTCACCCTCGGGGTTCACTGAAGCTTTCTTT; cdr3_aa: CASSSPSGFTEAFF
v_call: TRBV4-3; j_call: TRBJ2-7; d_call: TRBD2; clone_size: few; cdr3_nt: TGCGCCAGCAGCCAAGATAGCGGGGGGGCACAGTACGAGCAGTACTTC; cdr3_aa: CASSQDSGGAQYEQYF
v_call: TRBV4-3; j_call: TRBJ2-2; d_call: -; clone_size: -; cdr3_nt: TGCGCCAGCAGCCAAGTAGGCGGTACGGTGGCCCCCGGGGAGCTGTTTTTT; cdr3_aa: CASSQVGGTVAPGELFF
v_call: TRBV9; j_call: TRBJ2-3; d_call: -; clone_size: -; cdr3_nt: TGTGCCAGCAGCGTCACCCCATTGGGGCTCTCCACAGATACGCAGTATTTT; cdr3_aa: CASSVTPLGLSTDTQYF
v_call: TRBV20-1; j_call: TRBJ1-2; d_call: -; clone_size: -; cdr3_nt: TGCAGTGCCCTCGGGACGGGGGGAGGCTACACCTTC; cdr3_aa: CSALGTGGGYTF